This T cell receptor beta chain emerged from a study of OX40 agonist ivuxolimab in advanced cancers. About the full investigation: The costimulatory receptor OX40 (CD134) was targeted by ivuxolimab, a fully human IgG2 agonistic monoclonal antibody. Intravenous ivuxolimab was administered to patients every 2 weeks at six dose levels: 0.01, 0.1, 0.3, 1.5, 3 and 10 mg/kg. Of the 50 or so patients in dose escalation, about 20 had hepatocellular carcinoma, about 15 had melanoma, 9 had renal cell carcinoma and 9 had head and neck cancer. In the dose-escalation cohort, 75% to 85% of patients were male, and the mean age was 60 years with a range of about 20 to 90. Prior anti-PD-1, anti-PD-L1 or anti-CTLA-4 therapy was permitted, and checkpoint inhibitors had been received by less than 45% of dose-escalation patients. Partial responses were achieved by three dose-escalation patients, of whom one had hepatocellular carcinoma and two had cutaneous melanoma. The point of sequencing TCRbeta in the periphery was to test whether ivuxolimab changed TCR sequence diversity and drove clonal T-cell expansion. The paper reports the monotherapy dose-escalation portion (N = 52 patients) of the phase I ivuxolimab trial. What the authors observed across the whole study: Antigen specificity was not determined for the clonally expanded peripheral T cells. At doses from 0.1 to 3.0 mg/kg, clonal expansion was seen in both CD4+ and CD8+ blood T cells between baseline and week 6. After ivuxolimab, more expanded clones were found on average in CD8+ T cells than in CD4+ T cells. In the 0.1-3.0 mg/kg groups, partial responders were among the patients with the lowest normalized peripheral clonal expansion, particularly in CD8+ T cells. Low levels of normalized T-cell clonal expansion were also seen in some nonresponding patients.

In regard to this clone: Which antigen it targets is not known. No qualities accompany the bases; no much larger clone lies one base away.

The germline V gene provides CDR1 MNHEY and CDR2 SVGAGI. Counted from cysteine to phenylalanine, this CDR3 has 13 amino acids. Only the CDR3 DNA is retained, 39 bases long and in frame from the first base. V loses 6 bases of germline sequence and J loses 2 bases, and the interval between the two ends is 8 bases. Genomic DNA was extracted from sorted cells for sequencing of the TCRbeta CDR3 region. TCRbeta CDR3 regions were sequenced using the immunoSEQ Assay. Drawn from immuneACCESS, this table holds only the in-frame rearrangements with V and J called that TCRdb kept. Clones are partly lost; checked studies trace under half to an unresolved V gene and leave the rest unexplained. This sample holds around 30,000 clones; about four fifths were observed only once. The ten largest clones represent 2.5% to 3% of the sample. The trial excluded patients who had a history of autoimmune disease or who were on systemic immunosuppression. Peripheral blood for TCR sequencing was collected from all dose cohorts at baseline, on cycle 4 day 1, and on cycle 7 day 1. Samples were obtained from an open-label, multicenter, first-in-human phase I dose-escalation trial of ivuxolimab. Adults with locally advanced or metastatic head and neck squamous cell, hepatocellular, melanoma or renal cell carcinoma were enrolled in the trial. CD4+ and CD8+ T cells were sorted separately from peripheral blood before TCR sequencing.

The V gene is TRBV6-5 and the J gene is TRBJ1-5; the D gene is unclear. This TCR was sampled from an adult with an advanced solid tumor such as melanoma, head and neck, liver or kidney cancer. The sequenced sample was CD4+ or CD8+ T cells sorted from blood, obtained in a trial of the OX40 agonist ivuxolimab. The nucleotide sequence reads TGTGCCAGCAGACCGGACGGCAATCAGCCCCAGCATTTT. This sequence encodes CASRPDGNQPQHF.